Following are 19 T cell receptor beta chains from one sample sequenced in a study of T-cell reconstitution after alpha-beta-depleted transplantation in children. This sample's TCRbeta library carried unique molecular identifier barcodes. TCRdb used MiXCR to reprocess the PCR reads, holding one entry per CDR3 protein. The data hold 190,000 or so distinct CDR3 sequences, with about 14% observed a single time. Sequencing was performed on PBMCs from the stem cell graft donor, taken from the stem cell graft. The receptors stem from a human donor who donated a stem cell graft to a child with acute lymphoblastic leukemia.

This clonotype appeared many times. V is TRBV19 and J is TRBJ2-3; D might be TRBD1 (6 bases). Germline CDR1 reads LNHDA; CDR2 reads SQIVND (reference sequence). V lost 0 bases and J 3 bases, leaving 10 bases between the germline ends. The CDR3 has 15 amino acids. CDR3 DNA: TGTGCCAGTAGTATAGACAGGGGCCAAACAGATACGCAGTATTTT. Protein sequence: CASSIDRGQTDTQYF.

This clonotype was observed at least ten times. V usage is TRBV5-1 and J usage is TRBJ2-1, with D maybe TRBD1 (6 bases). Between the trimmed V and J ends, which lost 3 bases and 9 bases, there was a span of 13 bases. The CDR3 is 13 amino acids. Germline V gives CDR1 SGHRS, CDR2 YFSETQ. This chain's CDR3 is CASSSLRGTEQFF. The CDR3 bases are TGCGCCAGCAGCTCTCTCAGGGGCACTGAGCAGTTCTTC. Together with reference TRBV5-1 and TRBJ2-1, the CDR3 gives the full variable domain: KAGVTQTPRYLIKTRGQQVTLSCSPISGHRSVSWYQQTPGQGLQFLFEYFSETQRNKGNFPGRFSGRQFSNSRSEMNVSTLELGDSALYLCASSSLRGTEQFFGPGTRLTVL.

This clonotype was counted many times. The genes are TRBV5-1 and TRBJ2-7, with 12 bases aligning to TRBD1. Germline V lookup: CDR1 SGHRS, CDR2 YFSETQ. Trimming at V came to 5 bases and at J to 3 bases, leaving 6 bases not matched to a gene. The CDR3 spans 15 residues. The CDR3 nucleotides read TGCGCCAGCAGACCCGGGACAGGGGGCTTCTACGAGCAGTACTTC. It specifies CASRPGTGGFYEQYF.

This chain links TRBV5-1 with TRBJ2-7; D perhaps matches TRBD1 (6 bases). The CDR3 consists of 17 residues. Deletions cut 0 bases from V and 4 bases from J, with 20 bases between. Germline V gene sequence: CDR1 SGHRS, CDR2 YFSETQ. The CDR3 reads CASSLEWGQRTLYEQYF. DNA of the CDR3: TGCGCCAGCAGCTTGGAATGGGGACAAAGGACGTTATACGAGCAGTACTTC. The entire variable domain, with the rest obtained from reference TRBV5-1 and TRBJ2-7, is as follows: KAGVTQTPRYLIKTRGQQVTLSCSPISGHRSVSWYQQTPGQGLQFLFEYFSETQRNKGNFPGRFSGRQFSNSRSEMNVSTLELGDSALYLCASSLEWGQRTLYEQYFGPGTRLTVT.

The sample holds many counts of this clonotype. The rearrangement links TRBV29-1 to TRBJ2-7, with 8 nucleotides matching TRBD1. The CDR3 contains 13 residues. The germline V gene encodes CDR1 SQVTM and CDR2 ANQGSEA. V shed 5 bases, J shed 7 bases, and the junction held 10 bases outside the gene matches. CDR3 region: CSVYDRGIREQYF. The DNA for the CDR3 is TGCAGCGTTTACGACAGGGGAATTAGGGAGCAGTACTTC.

This clonotype occurred many times. V usage is TRBV12-3 or TRBV12-4 and J usage is TRBJ2-1, with D unresolved. This CDR3 spans 13 amino acids. V was trimmed by 1 base and J by 0 bases, leaving 1 base between them. The CDR3: CASSLGSYNEQFF. The CDR3 region has the DNA TGTGCCAGCAGTTTAGGCTCCTACAATGAGCAGTTCTTC.

This clonotype appeared many times. This chain uses TRBV12-3 or TRBV12-4 with TRBJ2-1; 7 bases match TRBD2. The CDR3 totals 17 residues. The V gene end was trimmed by 4 bases and the J gene end by 4 bases; junction bases not matched to a gene: 13. This chain's CDR3 is CASSSTSSGTFYNEQFF. CDR3 DNA: TGTGCCAGCAGTTCAACCTCGAGCGGGACCTTTTACAATGAGCAGTTCTTC.

This clonotype was observed a few times. The chain carries TRBV12-3 or TRBV12-4 and TRBJ2-7, with no clear D. V lost 3 bases, J lost 0 bases, and 15 bases lay in between. The CDR3 totals 16 residues. As DNA, the CDR3 is TGTGCCAGCAGTTTGATCGTTCTGGGGTCCTCCTACGAGCAGTACTTC. It is translated as CASSLIVLGSSYEQYF.

This clonotype occurred many times. The V call is TRBV28, the J call TRBJ2-7, with 9 bases aligning to TRBD1. Per the germline V gene, CDR1 is MDHEN and CDR2 is SYDVKM. Trimming took 3 bases from V and 5 from J; bases not matched to a gene: 11. The CDR3 length is 16 residues. The CDR3 is CASSLNPTGGPNEQYF. CDR3 DNA sequence: TGTGCCAGCAGTTTGAACCCGACAGGGGGTCCCAACGAGCAGTACTTC. The full variable domain, with the rest looked up from reference TRBV28 and TRBJ2-7, is DVKVTQSSRYLVKRTGEKVFLECVQDMDHENMFWYRQDPGLGLRLIYFSYDVKMKEKGDIPEGYSVSREKKERFSLILESASTNQTSMYLCASSLNPTGGPNEQYFGPGTRLTVT.

Notes on this clonotype: This may be a read error, as it is one base from a much larger clone. V and J are TRBV6-5 and TRBJ1-5; tentatively, D is TRBD1 (6 bases). The CDR3 is 18 amino acids. CDR1 is MNHEY and CDR2 is SVGAGI in the germline V gene. The CDR3 sequence is CASSYSSNRERSNQPRHF. The CDR3 nucleotides are TGTGCCAGCAGTTACTCGTCCAACAGGGAAAGGAGCAATCAGCCCCGGCATTTT.

This clonotype appeared many times. CDR3 nucleotides: TGCAGCGTTGAACGGGCTAGCGGGTGGACCTACGAGCAGTACTTC. It codes for CSVERASGWTYEQYF. V is TRBV29-1 and J is TRBJ2-7, with 8 bases matching TRBD2. This CDR3 comprises 15 residues. V dropped 2 bases and J dropped 2; count of bases not matched to a gene: 8. CDR1 is SQVTM and CDR2 is ANQGSEA in the germline V gene.

A word on this clonotype: A read error is possible here, since a much larger clone lies one base away. The rearrangement joins TRBV29-1 to TRBJ2-7; 7 nucleotides line up with TRBD2. Germline V CDR1 and CDR2: SQVTM, ANQGSEA. V shed 5 bases and J 8 bases; nucleotides not matched to a gene: 9. This CDR3 region has 12 residues. CDR3 sequence: CSVTGGRGQQYF. The CDR3 DNA follows: TGCAGCGTTACTGGCGGGAGAGGCCAGCAGTACTTC.

This chain joins TRBV5-5 and TRBJ2-4; D perhaps matches TRBD2 (5 bases). Trimming shortened V by 4 bases and J by 15 bases, and 17 bases separated the two germline ends. Germline CDR1 and CDR2: SGHKS and YYEKEE (reference sequence). This CDR3 comprises 12 residues. This CDR3 is CASSPRGASRYF. CDR3 nucleotide sequence: TGTGCCAGCAGCCCCCGTGGAGCTAGCCGGTACTTC.

At least ten counts were recorded for this clonotype. This chain links TRBV6-5 with TRBJ2-1; 8 bases fit TRBD1. Per the germline V gene, CDR1 is MNHEY and CDR2 is SVGAGI. J was trimmed by 6 bases and V by 7 bases; bases with no gene match: 8. The CDR3 runs 14 residues. The CDR3, as DNA: TGTGCCAGCACCCGGGACAGGTCATTCAATGAGCAGTTCTTC. The encoded protein is CASTRDRSFNEQFF.

This clonotype appeared many times. The chain employs TRBV7-9 and TRBJ2-3, with 11 bases matching TRBD1. This CDR3 spans 18 amino acids. The V and J ends lost 2 bases and 3 bases, in that order; junction bases with no gene match: 10. Germline lookup yields CDR1 SEHNR and CDR2 FQNEAQ (reference sequence). DNA for the CDR3: TGTGCCAGCAGCTTATCTATATACCGGGACAGGGGGACAGATACGCAGTATTTT. Translation gives CASSLSIYRDRGTDTQYF.

There are a few counts of this clonotype. The chain carries TRBV5-1 and TRBJ2-5, with D uncertain. This CDR3 is built from 13 residues. V gave up 9 bases and J gave up 1 base, with 13 bases separating them. Germline V gene lookup returns CDR1 SGHRS and CDR2 YFSETQ. Here the CDR3 reads CATRAHFQETQYF. CDR3 in DNA: TGCGCCACCCGGGCCCATTTCCAAGAGACCCAGTACTTC. Drawing the rest from reference TRBV5-1 and TRBJ2-5, the complete variable domain is KAGVTQTPRYLIKTRGQQVTLSCSPISGHRSVSWYQQTPGQGLQFLFEYFSETQRNKGNFPGRFSGRQFSNSRSEMNVSTLELGDSALYLCATRAHFQETQYFGPGTRLLVL.

This chain connects TRBV30 to TRBJ2-7; TRBD2 matches at 7 bases. CDR3 length equals 16 residues. V lost 0 bases and J lost 5; bases outside the gene matches: 13. Germline V gene data show CDR1 as GTSNPN and CDR2 as SVGIG (reference sequence). CDR3 sequence: CAWSVQSELAFDEQYF. CDR3 sequence (DNA): TGTGCCTGGAGTGTACAGAGCGAACTAGCGTTCGACGAGCAGTACTTC.

V gene TRBV12-3 or TRBV12-4 combines with J gene TRBJ1-4; tentative D call: TRBD1 (5 bases). The CDR3 length is 16 residues. The V end lost 7 bases, the J end lost 2 bases, and 17 bases lay between the germline ends. DNA for the CDR3: TGTGCCAGCACCGGGGAGGCAGGGACGACTAATGAAAAACTGTTTTTT. Its translation: CASTGEAGTTNEKLFF.

The rearrangement uses TRBV5-1 and TRBJ2-1, with D hard to call. The V gene's germline CDR1 is SGHRS and CDR2 YFSETQ. Trimming took off 4 bases at V and 0 bases at J, with 11 bases between the two ends. The CDR3 covers 15 residues. The DNA of the CDR3 is TGCGCCAGCAGCCCCGCCAGCAGCTCCTACAATGAGCAGTTCTTC. Protein sequence: CASSPASSSYNEQFF.